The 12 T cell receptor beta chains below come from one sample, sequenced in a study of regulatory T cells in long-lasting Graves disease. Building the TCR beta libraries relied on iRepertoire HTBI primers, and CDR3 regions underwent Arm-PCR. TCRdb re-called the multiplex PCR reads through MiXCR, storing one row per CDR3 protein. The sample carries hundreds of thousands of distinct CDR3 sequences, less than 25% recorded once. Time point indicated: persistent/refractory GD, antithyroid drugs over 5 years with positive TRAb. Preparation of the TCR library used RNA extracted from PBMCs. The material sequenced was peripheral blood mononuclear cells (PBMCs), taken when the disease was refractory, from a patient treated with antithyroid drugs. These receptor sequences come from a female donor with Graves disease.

CDR3 nucleotides: TGTGCCAGCAGCTCCCCCGACATGGACGAAAAACTGTTTTTT. Protein product: CASSSPDMDEKLFF. The genes are TRBV9 and TRBJ1-4; D not resolved. CDR1 SGDLS and CDR2 YYNGEE come from the germline V gene. V lost 4 bases and J 8 bases, leaving 15 bases between the germline ends. The CDR3 length is 14 residues.

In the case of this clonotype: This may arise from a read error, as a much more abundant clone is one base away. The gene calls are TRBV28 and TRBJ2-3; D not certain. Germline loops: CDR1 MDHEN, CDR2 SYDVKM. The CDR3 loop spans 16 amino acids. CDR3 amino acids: CVSSSPAASSTDTQYF. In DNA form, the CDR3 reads TGTGTCAGCAGTTCCCCGGCGGCTTCTAGCACAGATACGCAGTATTTT. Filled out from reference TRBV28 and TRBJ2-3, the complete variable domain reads DVKVTQSSRYLVKRTGEKVFLECVQDMDHENMFWYRQDPGLGLRLIYFSYDVKMKEKGDIPEGYSVSREKKERFSLILESASTNQTSMYLCVSSSPAASSTDTQYFGPGTRLTVL.

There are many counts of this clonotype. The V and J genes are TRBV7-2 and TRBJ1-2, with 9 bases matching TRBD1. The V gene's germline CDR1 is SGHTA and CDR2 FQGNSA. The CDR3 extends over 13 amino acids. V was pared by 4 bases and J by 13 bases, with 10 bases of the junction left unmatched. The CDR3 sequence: CASSYSPGTGITF. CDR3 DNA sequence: TGTGCCAGCAGCTATAGTCCCGGGACAGGGATCACCTTC. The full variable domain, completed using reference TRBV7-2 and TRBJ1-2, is GAGVSQSPSNKVTEKGKDVELRCDPISGHTALYWYRQSLGQGLEFLIYFQGNSAPDKSGLPSDRFSAERTGGSVSTLTIQRTQQEDSAVYLCASSYSPGTGITFGSGTRLTVV.

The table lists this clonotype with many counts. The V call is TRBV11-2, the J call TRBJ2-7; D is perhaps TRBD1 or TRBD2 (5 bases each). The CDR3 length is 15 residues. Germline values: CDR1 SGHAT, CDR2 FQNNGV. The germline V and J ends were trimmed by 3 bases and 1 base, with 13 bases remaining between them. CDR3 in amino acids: CASSFGQGPSYEQYF. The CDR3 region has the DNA TGTGCCAGCAGCTTCGGGCAGGGACCTTCCTACGAGCAGTACTTC.

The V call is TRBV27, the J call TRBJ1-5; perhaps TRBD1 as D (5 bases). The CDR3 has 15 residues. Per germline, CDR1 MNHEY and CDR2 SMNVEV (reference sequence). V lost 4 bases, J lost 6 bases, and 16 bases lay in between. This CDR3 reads CASSSLLGVSQPQHF. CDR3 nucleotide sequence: TGTGCCAGCAGTTCGTTGTTGGGGGTTAGTCAGCCCCAGCATTTT.

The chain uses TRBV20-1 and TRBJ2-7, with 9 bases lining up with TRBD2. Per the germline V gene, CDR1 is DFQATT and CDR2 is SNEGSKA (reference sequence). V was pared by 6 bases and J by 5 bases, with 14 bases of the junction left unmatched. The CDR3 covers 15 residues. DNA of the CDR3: TGCAGTGCCCAGAGGGGTAGCGGGAGTCTTAACGAGCAGTACTTC. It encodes CSAQRGSGSLNEQYF.

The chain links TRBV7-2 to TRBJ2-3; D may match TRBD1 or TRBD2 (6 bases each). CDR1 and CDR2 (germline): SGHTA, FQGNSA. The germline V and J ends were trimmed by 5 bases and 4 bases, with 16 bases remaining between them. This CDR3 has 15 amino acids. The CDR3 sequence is CASSELGGGADTQYF. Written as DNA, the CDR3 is TGTGCCAGCAGCGAACTAGGGGGAGGCGCAGATACGCAGTATTTT.

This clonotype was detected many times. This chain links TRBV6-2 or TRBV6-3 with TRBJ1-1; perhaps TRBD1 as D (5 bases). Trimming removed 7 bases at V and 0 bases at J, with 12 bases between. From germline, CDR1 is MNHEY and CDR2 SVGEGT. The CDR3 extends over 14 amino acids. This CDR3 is CASNPTDMNTEAFF. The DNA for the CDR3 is TGTGCCAGCAACCCGACAGACATGAACACTGAAGCTTTCTTT.

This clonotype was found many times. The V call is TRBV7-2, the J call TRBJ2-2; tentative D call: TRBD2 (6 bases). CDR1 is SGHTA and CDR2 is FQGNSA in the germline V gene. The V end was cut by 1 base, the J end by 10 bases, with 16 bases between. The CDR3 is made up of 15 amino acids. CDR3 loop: CASSLGSGLASELFF. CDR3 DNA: TGTGCCAGCAGCTTAGGGAGCGGTCTAGCGTCGGAGCTGTTTTTT.

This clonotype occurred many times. In DNA form, the CDR3 reads TGTGCCAGCGCCGAGGGACTAGGGGCCCAAGAGACCCAGTACTTC. This codes for CASAEGLGAQETQYF. This rearrangement joins TRBV5-4 to TRBJ2-5, with 8 bases lining up with TRBD2. From germline, CDR1 is SGHNT and CDR2 YYREEE (reference sequence). CDR3 length equals 15 residues. Trimming took 7 bases from V and 1 from J; bases not matched to a gene: 9.

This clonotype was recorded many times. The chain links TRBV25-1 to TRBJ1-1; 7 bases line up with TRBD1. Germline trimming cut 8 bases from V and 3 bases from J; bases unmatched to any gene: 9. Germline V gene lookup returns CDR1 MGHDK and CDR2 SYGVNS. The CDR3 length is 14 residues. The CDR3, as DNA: TGTGCCAGCGGCCTGACAGGGAGTGACACTGAAGCTTTCTTT. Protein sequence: CASGLTGSDTEAFF.

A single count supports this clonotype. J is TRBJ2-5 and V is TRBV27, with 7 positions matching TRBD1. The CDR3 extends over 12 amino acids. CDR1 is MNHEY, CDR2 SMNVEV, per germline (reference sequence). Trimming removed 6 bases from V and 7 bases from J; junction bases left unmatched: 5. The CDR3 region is CASRGGSLTQYF. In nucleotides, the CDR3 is TGTGCCAGCAGAGGGGGCTCACTGACCCAGTACTTC.